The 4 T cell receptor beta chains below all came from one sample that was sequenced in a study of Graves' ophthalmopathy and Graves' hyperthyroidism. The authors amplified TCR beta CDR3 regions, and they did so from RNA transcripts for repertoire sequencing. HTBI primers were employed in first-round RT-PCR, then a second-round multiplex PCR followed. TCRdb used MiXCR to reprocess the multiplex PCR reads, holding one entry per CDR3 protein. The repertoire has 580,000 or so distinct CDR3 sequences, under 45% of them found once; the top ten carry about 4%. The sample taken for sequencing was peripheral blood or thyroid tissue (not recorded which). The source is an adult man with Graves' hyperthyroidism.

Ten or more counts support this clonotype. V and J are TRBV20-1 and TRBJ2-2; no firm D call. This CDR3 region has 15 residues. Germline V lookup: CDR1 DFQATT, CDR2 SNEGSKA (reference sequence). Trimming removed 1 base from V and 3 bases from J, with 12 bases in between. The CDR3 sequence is CSARGLTTHTGELFF. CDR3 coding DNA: TGCAGTGCTAGAGGCCTTACGACTCACACCGGGGAGCTGTTTTTT.

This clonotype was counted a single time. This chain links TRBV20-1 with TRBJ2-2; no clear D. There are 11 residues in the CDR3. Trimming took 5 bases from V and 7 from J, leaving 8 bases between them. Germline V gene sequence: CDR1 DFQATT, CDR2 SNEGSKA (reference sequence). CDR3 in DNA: TGCAGTGCTTTCCTGCACGGGGAGCTGTTTTTT. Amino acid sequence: CSAFLHGELFF.

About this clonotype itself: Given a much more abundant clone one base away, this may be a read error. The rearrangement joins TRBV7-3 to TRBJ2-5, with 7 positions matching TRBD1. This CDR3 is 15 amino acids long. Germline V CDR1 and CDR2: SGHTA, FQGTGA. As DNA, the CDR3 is TGTGCCAGCAGCCGTACACTGGGACAGCAAGAGACCCTGTACTTC. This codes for CASSRTLGQQETLYF.

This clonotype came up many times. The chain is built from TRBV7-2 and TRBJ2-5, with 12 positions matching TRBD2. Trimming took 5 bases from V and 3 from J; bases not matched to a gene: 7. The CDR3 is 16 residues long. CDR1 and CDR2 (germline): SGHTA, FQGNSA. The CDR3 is CASSPSSGGAEETQYF. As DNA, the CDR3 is TGTGCCAGCAGCCCTTCTAGCGGGGGGGCCGAAGAGACCCAGTACTTC.